The 9 T cell receptor beta chains below come from one sample, sequenced in a study of identical twins. TCRdb called the 5' RACE reads again in MiXCR, with one record for every CDR3 protein. In the table there are roughly 480,000 distinct CDR3 sequences, more than 20% of which are singletons. Another study also made use of these data, one on T cells expressing NK-cell markers.

The sample was CD4+ T cells sorted from blood. All receptors come from a woman aged 18 to 35 in good health.

V and J are TRBV11-2 and TRBJ2-7; the D gene is possibly TRBD2 (6 bases). The CDR3 length is 16 residues. V gave up 0 bases and J gave up 3 bases, with 15 bases separating them. Looked up from germline, CDR1 is SGHAT and CDR2 is FQNNGV. The CDR3 region is CASSLESGTYDYEQYF. As DNA, the CDR3 is TGTGCCAGCAGCTTAGAGTCCGGGACTTATGACTACGAGCAGTACTTC.

This chain joins TRBV20-1 and TRBJ2-1; D gene ambiguous. Looked up from germline, CDR1 is DFQATT and CDR2 is SNEGSKA (reference sequence). Trimming removed 5 bases from V and 0 bases from J, with 5 bases in between. CDR3 length equals 12 residues. CDR3 amino acids: CSAYGSYNEQFF. The CDR3 nucleotides are TGCAGTGCTTACGGCTCCTACAATGAGCAGTTCTTC.

V gene TRBV12-3 or TRBV12-4 combines with J gene TRBJ1-5; 8 nucleotides match TRBD1. There are 16 residues in the CDR3. V gave up 6 bases and J gave up 2 bases; unmatched junction bases: 9. The CDR3 bases are TGTGCCAGCAGCCTGGACAGGGTAAAGGGCAATCAGCCCCAGCATTTT. Protein product: CASSLDRVKGNQPQHF.

This clonotype was seen a few times. V and J are TRBV5-7 and TRBJ2-7, with D perhaps assigned TRBD1 or TRBD2 (6 bases each). TRBV5-7 belongs to the ORF category, with a function that is uncertain. This CDR3 has 12 residues. The V gene lost 10 bases and the J gene lost 3 bases, with 14 bases spanning the gap. The CDR3 loop reads CAAGNRVYEQYF. As DNA, the CDR3 is TGTGCCGCGGGGAACAGGGTCTACGAGCAGTACTTC.

This clonotype was seen a few times. The J gene is TRBJ1-2, the V gene TRBV10-3; D is unclear. This CDR3 contains 11 residues. Germline V gene sequence: CDR1 ENHRY, CDR2 SYGVKD. Trimming took 2 bases from V and 6 from J, leaving 4 bases between them. The CDR3, as DNA: TGTGCCATCAGTGAGGCAGATGGCTACACCTTC. As protein: CAISEADGYTF.

The chain recombines TRBV2 with TRBJ1-5, with D possibly matching TRBD1 (5 bases). The CDR3 length is 15 residues. Trimming shortened V by 3 bases and J by 3 bases, and 12 bases separated the two germline ends. Per the germline V gene, CDR1 is SNHLY and CDR2 is FYNNEI. The CDR3 loop is CASSEGTDINQPQHF. The CDR3 bases are TGTGCCAGCAGTGAGGGGACGGATATCAATCAGCCCCAGCATTTT.

The rearrangement joins TRBV20-1 to TRBJ2-1; 9 bases line up with TRBD2. Trimming removed 0 bases from V and 9 bases from J; junction bases left unmatched: 6. Per germline, CDR1 DFQATT and CDR2 SNEGSKA (reference sequence). This CDR3 comprises 14 residues. As DNA, the CDR3 is TGCAGTGCTAGAGACACAGCGGGAGGCAGTGAGCAGTTCTTC. It codes for CSARDTAGGSEQFF.

The table lists this clonotype with a few counts. The V gene is TRBV5-8, the J gene TRBJ1-1; D not resolved. Looked up from germline, CDR1 is SGHTS and CDR2 is YDEGEE. This CDR3 has 12 residues. The V gene lost 7 bases and the J gene lost 5 bases, with 12 bases spanning the gap. CDR3 amino acids: CASPGMGTEAFF. CDR3 sequence (DNA): TGTGCCAGCCCGGGGATGGGAACTGAAGCTTTCTTT.

This chain connects TRBV29-1 to TRBJ2-5; TRBD2 matches 11 bases. Germline CDR1 is SQVTM and CDR2 is ANQGSEA. V trimming: 8 bases; J trimming: 5 bases; junction bases outside the gene matches: 10. The CDR3 length is 14 residues. CDR3 amino acids: CSFKRASGRETQYF. The CDR3, as DNA: TGCAGCTTCAAACGGGCTAGCGGGAGGGAGACCCAGTACTTC.